The rows below give T cell receptor beta chains drawn from one sample of a study of T-cell memory formation after mild COVID-19. TCRdb recomputed calls from the 5' RACE reads with MiXCR, one row per CDR3 protein. The sample includes 200,000 to 250,000 distinct CDR3 sequences, about 10% of them seen just once. The sample taken for sequencing was PBMCs or a T cell subset sorted from them (not recorded which). The receptors come from a man younger than 35 who had mild COVID-19 (a few samples of this study predate the infection). Cell type and time point are not known. Each CDR3 is given with its conserved first and last residue. Each record gives: D gene, J gene, V gene, clone size, CDR3 DNA, CDR3 protein. D genes are given only for firm matches. Some rows mark clone size as missing; the rest say once, few, many or name a class of expanded clone.

>NA|TRBJ1-2|TRBV12-3/TRBV12-4|NA
TGTGCCAGCAGTCCCGCGGGGCGTAACTATGGCTACACCTTC
CASSPAGRNYGYTF
>NA|TRBJ2-7|TRBV7-2|NA
TGTGCCAGCAGCCCAATCTCGGGGGGCCAATCCTACGAGCAGTACTTC
CASSPISGGQSYEQYF
>NA|TRBJ2-3|TRBV20-1|NA
TGCAGTGCTAGGCGAGGGGGTTCTAGCACAGATACGCAGTATTTT
CSARRGGSSTDTQYF
>NA|TRBJ2-5|TRBV7-3|NA
TGTGCCAGCAGTCAGGTCGGCTGGGAAGAGACCCAGTACTTC
CASSQVGWEETQYF
>TRBD2|TRBJ2-1|TRBV24-1|NA
TGTGCCACCAGTGTAGCGGGGGCCGACAATGAGCAGTTCTTC
CATSVAGADNEQFF
>NA|TRBJ1-2|TRBV9|few
TGTGCCAGCAGCGAGTCCTTGATTCAAGGCTACACCTTC
CASSESLIQGYTF
>NA|TRBJ1-2|TRBV4-2|few
TGTGCCAGCAGCCTAGACTTGGACAGACCGCGTTTC
CASSLDLDRPRF
>NA|TRBJ2-1|TRBV12-3/TRBV12-4|few
TGTGCCAGCAGTTTAACAGGGACCTACAATGAGCAGTTCTTC
CASSLTGTYNEQFF
>NA|TRBJ2-5|TRBV5-5|few
TGTGCCAGCAGCTTGAAACAGTACGGGGGAGAGACCCAGTACTTC
CASSLKQYGGETQYF
>TRBD1|TRBJ1-1|TRBV28|many
TGTGCCAGCAGTTTCTTGGACAGGGGGAACACTGAAGCTTTCTTT
CASSFLDRGNTEAFF
>TRBD2|TRBJ2-3|TRBV4-2|few
TGTGCCAGCAGCCTTGGACTAGCGGGGGTCCGAGGAGATACGCAGTATTTT
CASSLGLAGVRGDTQYF
>TRBD1|TRBJ1-5|TRBV30|many
TGTGCCTGGAGTGGGGACAGTAACAATCAGCCCCAGCATTTT
CAWSGDSNNQPQHF
>NA|TRBJ1-1|TRBV11-2|NA
TGTGCCAGCAGCTTTACGTCGGCGACTGAAGCTTTCTTT
CASSFTSATEAFF
>TRBD1|TRBJ2-3|TRBV6-6|few
TGTGCCAGCAGTTACGGTATATGGGACAGGGGGAAAATATCAGATACGCAGTATTTT
CASSYGIWDRGKISDTQYF
>TRBD1|TRBJ2-7|TRBV7-2|NA
TGTGCCAGCAGCTCCTCGGGGACAGCTTACGAGCAGTACTTC
CASSSSGTAYEQYF
>NA|TRBJ2-7|TRBV18|many
TGTGCCAGCTCCCTACCACGAGGACGGAGCTCCTACGAGCAGTACTTC
CASSLPRGRSSYEQYF
>NA|TRBJ1-5|TRBV20-1|few
TGCAGTGCTAGATGGGCCGGGGCAAATCAGCCCCAGCATTTT
CSARWAGANQPQHF
>TRBD2|TRBJ2-5|TRBV5-1|NA
TGCGCCAGCAGCGCTAGCGGGGGAAAACAAGAGACCCAGTACTTC
CASSASGGKQETQYF
>TRBD2|TRBJ2-5|TRBV7-2|many
TGTGCCAGCAGCGGCCAAGCGGGGGGCCTGGAGACCCAGTACTTC
CASSGQAGGLETQYF
>TRBD2|TRBJ2-2|TRBV4-3|many
TGCGCCAGCAGCGTACTAGCGGGGGCCGACACCGGGGAGCTGTTTTTT
CASSVLAGADTGELFF
>NA|TRBJ2-3|TRBV9|few
TGTGCCAGCAGCGTAGCCGCCCCTGGGGGGGCCAGAGATGATACGCAGTATTTT
CASSVAAPGGARDDTQYF
>NA|TRBJ2-5|TRBV21-1|few
TGTGCCAGCAGGGAGACCCAGTACTTC
CASRETQYF
>NA|TRBJ2-7|TRBV6-5|NA
TGTGCCAGCAGTCGCATTAGGGGGGGATCCTACGAGCAGTACTTC
CASSRIRGGSYEQYF
>NA|TRBJ2-1|TRBV7-2|few
TGTGCCAGCAGCCCCTACGACGCCAATGAGCAGTTCTTC
CASSPYDANEQFF
>NA|TRBJ1-1|TRBV7-2|NA
TGTGCCAGCAGCTTCGGACGGGAGAACACTGAAGCTTTCTTT
CASSFGRENTEAFF
>NA|TRBJ2-5|TRBV18|NA
TGTGCCAGCTCCCCGGCGGAGACCCAGTACTTC
CASSPAETQYF
>NA|TRBJ1-4|TRBV18|NA
TGTGCCAGCTCACCACAGGGGAAAGGAGAAAAACTGTTTTTT
CASSPQGKGEKLFF
>NA|TRBJ1-1|TRBV12-3/TRBV12-4|few
TGTGCCAGCATAGGACAGTTGAACACTGAAGCTTTCTTT
CASIGQLNTEAFF
>TRBD1|TRBJ2-3|TRBV2|many
TGTGCCAGCACGCGGGACAGGGGGCTCGCAGATACGCAGTATTTT
CASTRDRGLADTQYF
>TRBD2|TRBJ2-1|TRBV2|NA
TGTGCCAGTTCGACTAGCCTCAATGAGCAGTTCTTC
CASSTSLNEQFF
>TRBD2|TRBJ2-5|TRBV20-1|NA
TGCAGTGCTCGACTAGCGTATGAGACCCAGTACTTC
CSARLAYETQYF
>NA|TRBJ1-2|TRBV7-2|NA
TGTGCCAGCAGCCGCCCCCTAACGCCCGCCTATGGCTACACCTTC
CASSRPLTPAYGYTF
>TRBD1|TRBJ1-2|TRBV10-3|NA
TGTGCCATCGGGACAGGGGTAGGCTACACCTTC
CAIGTGVGYTF
>TRBD2|TRBJ2-1|TRBV20-1|few
TGCAGTGCTAGAGTCACACAGAGCGCGGGGGGGCCTCAACGCGAGCAGTTCTTC
CSARVTQSAGGPQREQFF
>NA|TRBJ1-2|TRBV4-1|few
TGCGCCAGCAGCCTTTTAATAGGGTATGGCTACACCTTC
CASSLLIGYGYTF
>NA|TRBJ1-5|TRBV2|few
TGTGCCAGCAGGGGGCAGTCCAATCAGCCCCAGCATTTT
CASRGQSNQPQHF
>NA|TRBJ1-1|TRBV20-1|few
TGCAGTGCAATACAATTTCAGAACACTGAAGCTTTCTTT
CSAIQFQNTEAFF
>TRBD2|TRBJ2-5|TRBV12-3/TRBV12-4|few
TGTGCCACCGGGTCTAGCGGGTCCCAAGAGACCCAGTACTTC
CATGSSGSQETQYF
>NA|TRBJ2-1|TRBV7-9|NA
TGTGCCAGCATCAACAATGAGCAGTTCTTC
CASINNEQFF
>NA|TRBJ1-3|TRBV12-3/TRBV12-4|few
TGTGCCAGCATCCTAAATAACGCTGGAAACACCATATATTTT
CASILNNAGNTIYF
>NA|TRBJ2-5|TRBV30|many
TGTGCCTGGGGGTACCAAGAGACCCAGTACTTC
CAWGYQETQYF
>NA|TRBJ1-2|TRBV12-3/TRBV12-4|NA
TGTGCCAGCAGTTCCCGGGGCAGGAGTAACTATGGCTACACCTTC
CASSSRGRSNYGYTF
>TRBD1|TRBJ2-2|TRBV2|NA
TGTGCCAGCAGGGCCGGGACAGCGAACACCGGGGAGCTGTTTTTT
CASRAGTANTGELFF
>NA|TRBJ2-2|TRBV7-8|many
TGTGCCAGCAGTTCGTTCCGTTTTCCTGGGGGCCGCCCGTCCGGGGAGCTGTTTTTT
CASSSFRFPGGRPSGELFF
>NA|TRBJ2-5|TRBV3-1|few
TGTGCCAGCAGCCGGGGCGCGGGGCCCTTGGAGACCCAGTACTTC
CASSRGAGPLETQYF
>TRBD1|TRBJ1-1|TRBV20-1|NA
TGCAGTGCTGACCCACGGACAGGGCAAACTGAAGCTTTCTTT
CSADPRTGQTEAFF
>NA|TRBJ2-3|TRBV6-5|many
TGTGCCAGCAGTTACCTTGAACGGGGACTGAGGGATACGCAGTATTTT
CASSYLERGLRDTQYF
>NA|TRBJ2-2|TRBV7-2|NA
TGTGCCAGCAGCTTAGGGCTCAGGGGGGAGCTGTTTTTT
CASSLGLRGELFF
>TRBD1|TRBJ2-2|TRBV9|NA
TGTGCCAGCAGCGCACGACAGGGGGCCCCCGACACCGGGGAGCTGTTTTTT
CASSARQGAPDTGELFF
>NA|TRBJ2-3|TRBV12-3/TRBV12-4|few
TGTGCCAGCAGTCGACGACTGGCGCAGTATTTT
CASSRRLAQYF
>NA|TRBJ1-1|TRBV7-9|few
TGTGCCAGCAGGCCAAGGGACATACTTGAAGCTTTCTTT
CASRPRDILEAFF
>NA|TRBJ1-2|TRBV7-2|few
TGTGCCAGCAGCTTCAACCGGGAGGACTATGGCTACACCTTC
CASSFNREDYGYTF
>NA|TRBJ2-5|TRBV5-1|NA
TGCGCCAGCAGCTTTTTACAGGGACAAGAGACCCAGTACTTC
CASSFLQGQETQYF
>NA|TRBJ2-3|TRBV12-3/TRBV12-4|few
TGTGCCAGCAGTTTACAGGACAGAGGTACGCAGTATTTT
CASSLQDRGTQYF